One and the same sample provided the 18 T cell receptor beta chains below, sequenced in a study of blood T cell repertoires in COVID-19. Using immunoSEQ multiplex PCR, the repertoire was profiled, and TCRdb retains in-frame clones only, with some absent. Of 300,000 or so clones in the sample, more than 80% were seen once. Sequencing was performed on peripheral blood. The origin of the receptors is a man between 18 and 29 years old who had recovered from COVID-19.

This chain joins TRBV30 and TRBJ2-1, with 7 bases matching TRBD2. The V gene end was trimmed by 2 bases and the J gene end by 10 bases; junction bases not matched to a gene: 5. This CDR3 has 12 amino acids. From germline, CDR1 is GTSNPN and CDR2 SVGIG (reference sequence). Here the CDR3 DNA reads TGTGCCTGGAGTACCCTAGCGGACGAGCAGTTCTTC. This sequence encodes CAWSTLADEQFF. Drawing the rest from reference TRBV30 and TRBJ2-1, the complete variable domain is SQTIHQWPATLVQPVGSPLSLECTVEGTSNPNLYWYRQAAGRGLQLLFYSVGIGQISSEVPQNLSASRPQDRQFILSSKKLLLSDSGFYLCAWSTLADEQFFGPGTRLTVL.

In nucleotides, the CDR3 is TGTGCCAGCAGCTTCGGACTAGCTGGAAATGAGCAGTTCTTC. Translating it yields CASSFGLAGNEQFF. The chain combines TRBV7-3 with TRBJ2-1; 8 bases are a match to TRBD2. This CDR3 has 14 amino acids. CDR1 and CDR2 from the germline V gene are SGHTA and FQGTGA. V dropped 3 bases and J dropped 7; count of bases not matched to a gene: 5.

The sample holds a few counts of this clone. The chain combines TRBV28 with TRBJ2-3; tentatively, D is TRBD1 (5 bases). This CDR3 is 16 amino acids long. The V end lost 3 bases, the J end lost 4 bases, and 17 bases lay between the germline ends. CDR1 and CDR2 from the germline V gene are MDHEN and SYDVKM. CDR3 nucleotide sequence: TGTGCCAGCAGTTTCCGGCAGGCCAAGGGGTCAGATACGCAGTATTTT. Translated: CASSFRQAKGSDTQYF. The full variable domain, its missing parts supplied by reference TRBV28 and TRBJ2-3, is DVKVTQSSRYLVKRTGEKVFLECVQDMDHENMFWYRQDPGLGLRLIYFSYDVKMKEKGDIPEGYSVSREKKERFSLILESASTNQTSMYLCASSFRQAKGSDTQYFGPGTRLTVL.

The chain has TRBV5-8 and TRBJ1-1; 7 bases align to TRBD1. The CDR3 spans 16 residues. Germline CDR1 is SGHTS and CDR2 is YDEGEE. With 2 bases clipped from V and 9 bases from J, the junction kept 16 bases outside the gene matches. Written as DNA, the CDR3 is TGTGCCAGCAGCTTAGGACAGGATTTCGGAACACTGAAAGCTTTCTTT. It is translated as CASSLGQDFGTLKAFF.

The CDR3 protein is CATFRRGMETQYF. The DNA of the CDR3 is TGTGCCACCTTTCGCAGAGGGATGGAGACCCAGTACTTC. V usage is TRBV15 and J usage is TRBJ2-5; possibly TRBD2 for D (5 bases). V lost 8 bases to trimming and J lost 5 bases, with 15 bases between them. The germline V gene encodes CDR1 LNHNV and CDR2 YYDKDF (reference sequence). The CDR3 is 13 amino acids.

Only one count was recorded for this clone. V and J are TRBV18 and TRBJ2-1; 10 nucleotides match TRBD2. Germline CDR1 KGHSH, CDR2 LQKENI. CDR3 length: 11 residues. J was trimmed by 15 bases and V by 6 bases; bases with no gene match: 5. The DNA of the CDR3 is TGTGCCAGCTCTTCAGCGGGGGGGCTGTTCTTC. Residues: CASSSAGGLFF. Filled out from reference TRBV18 and TRBJ2-1, the complete variable domain reads NAGVMQNPRHLVRRRGQEARLRCSPMKGHSHVYWYRQLPEEGLKFMVYLQKENIIDESGMPKERFSAEFPKEGPSILRIQQVVRGDSAAYFCASSSAGGLFFGPGTRLTVL.

This clone was seen a single time. This chain joins TRBV10-2 and TRBJ1-1; a weak D match, TRBD1 (5 bases). The germline V gene encodes CDR1 WSHSY and CDR2 SAAADI. The CDR3 runs to 14 residues. Trimming cost V 3 bases and J 1 base, with 9 bases left between them. The CDR3: CASSDSTANTEAFF. The CDR3 DNA is TGCGCCAGCAGTGACTCGACAGCGAACACTGAAGCTTTCTTT.

In the case of this clone: The sample has other DNA sequences that encode this CDR3 too. The chain links TRBV25-1 to TRBJ1-1; TRBD1 matches at 7 bases. The junction had 5 bases not matched to a gene; V was cut back by 9 bases and J by 1 base. Germline CDR1 is MGHDK and CDR2 is SYGVNS. The CDR3 has 13 residues. CDR3 loop: CASRGQGNTEAFF. CDR3 in DNA: TGTGCCAGTAGGGGGCAGGGGAACACTGAAGCTTTCTTT.

V gene TRBV6-2 or TRBV6-3 combines with J gene TRBJ1-5; 9 bases match TRBD1. Trimming cost V 3 bases and J 9 bases; bases outside gene matches: 6. The length of the CDR3 is 14 residues. Looked up from germline, CDR1 is MNHEY and CDR2 is SVGEGT. CDR3 DNA sequence: TGTGCCAGCAGTTATCCGGGACAGGGTCGGCCCCAGCATTTT. Translation gives CASSYPGQGRPQHF.

V is TRBV10-3 and J is TRBJ1-2; tentatively, D is TRBD1 (6 bases). Trimming took off 7 bases at V and 4 bases at J, with 13 bases between the two ends. The CDR3 sequence is 13 residues long. Per germline, CDR1 ENHRY and CDR2 SYGVKD. This CDR3 reads CAIKNSGVYGYTF. The CDR3 bases are TGTGCCATCAAGAACTCAGGGGTCTATGGCTACACCTTC.

DNA for the CDR3: TGTGCCAGCACCGAACAGGGGTCCCCGACAAACTATGGCTACACCTTC. It is translated as CASTEQGSPTNYGYTF. V gene TRBV2 combines with J gene TRBJ1-2; 7 bases match TRBD1. The CDR3 is made up of 16 amino acids. Unmatched junction bases numbered 13, after V lost 7 bases and J lost 2 bases. CDR1 is SNHLY and CDR2 is FYNNEI in the germline V gene.

The chain links TRBV4-3 to TRBJ2-1, with 8 bases identical to TRBD1. V trimming: 8 bases; J trimming: 0 bases; junction bases outside the gene matches: 9. The CDR3 length is 16 residues. Germline V gene lookup returns CDR1 LGHNA and CDR2 YSLEER. The CDR3 DNA is TGCGCCAGCCGGGACAGGTTACTTTCCTCCTACAATGAGCAGTTCTTC. Amino acid sequence: CASRDRLLSSYNEQFF.

The chain combines TRBV27 with TRBJ2-7; 7 nucleotides match TRBD2. The V segment lost 5 bases and the J segment 0 bases; nucleotides outside the gene matches: 7. The CDR3 totals 15 residues. Germline V CDR1 and CDR2: MNHEY, SMNVEV (reference sequence). CDR3 in amino acids: CASSPLGRLSYEQYF. As DNA, the CDR3 is TGTGCCAGCAGTCCCCTCGGGAGGCTCTCCTACGAGCAGTACTTC.

The chain carries TRBV5-1 and TRBJ2-1; the match to TRBD1 covers 8 bases. The CDR3 has 15 residues. In germline, CDR1 is SGHRS, CDR2 YFSETQ. Unmatched junction bases numbered 8, after V lost 2 bases and J lost 7 bases. The CDR3 region has the DNA TGCGCCAGCAGCTTAGACGGCCGACAGGGGAATGAGCAGTTCTTC. This codes for CASSLDGRQGNEQFF.

This clone was picked up one time. The chain is built from TRBV6-5 and TRBJ1-6; tentatively, D is TRBD1 (6 bases). V was pared by 8 bases and J by 5 bases, with 13 bases between. The CDR3 has 14 amino acids. The germline gives CDR1 MNHEY, CDR2 SVGAGI. CDR3 nucleotide sequence: TGTGCCAGCTCTGGGGACACCGATAATTCACCCCTCCACTTT. Translation: CASSGDTDNSPLHF.

Only one count was recorded for this clone. This chain joins TRBV14 and TRBJ2-2, with 7 positions matching TRBD2. From germline, CDR1 is SGHDN and CDR2 FVKESK. The CDR3 contains 15 residues. V trimming: 4 bases; J trimming: 5 bases; junction bases outside the gene matches: 7. CDR3 sequence reads: CASSPVWRGTGELFF. In DNA form, the CDR3 reads TGTGCCAGCAGCCCCGTCTGGCGGGGGACCGGGGAGCTGTTTTTT.

V and J are TRBV5-5 and TRBJ2-7, with 14 nucleotides matching TRBD2. The CDR3 length is 18 residues. The V and J ends lost 3 bases and 0 bases, in that order; junction bases with no gene match: 8. In germline, CDR1 is SGHKS, CDR2 YYEKEE (reference sequence). The CDR3 DNA reads as TGTGCCAGCAGCTCCACCGGGACTAGCGGGGGTCTCTCCTACGAGCAGTACTTC. This gives the protein CASSSTGTSGGLSYEQYF.

The CDR3 sequence is CASSHRTGTYEQYF. CDR3 nucleotides: TGTGCCAGCAGCCACCGGACAGGGACTTACGAGCAGTACTTC. This chain links TRBV3-1 (or the pseudogene TRBV3-2) with TRBJ2-7, with 8 bases identical to TRBD1. Germline CDR1 and CDR2: LGHDT and YNNKEL (reference sequence). V shed 3 bases, J shed 4 bases, and the junction held 5 bases outside the gene matches. The CDR3 runs to 14 residues.